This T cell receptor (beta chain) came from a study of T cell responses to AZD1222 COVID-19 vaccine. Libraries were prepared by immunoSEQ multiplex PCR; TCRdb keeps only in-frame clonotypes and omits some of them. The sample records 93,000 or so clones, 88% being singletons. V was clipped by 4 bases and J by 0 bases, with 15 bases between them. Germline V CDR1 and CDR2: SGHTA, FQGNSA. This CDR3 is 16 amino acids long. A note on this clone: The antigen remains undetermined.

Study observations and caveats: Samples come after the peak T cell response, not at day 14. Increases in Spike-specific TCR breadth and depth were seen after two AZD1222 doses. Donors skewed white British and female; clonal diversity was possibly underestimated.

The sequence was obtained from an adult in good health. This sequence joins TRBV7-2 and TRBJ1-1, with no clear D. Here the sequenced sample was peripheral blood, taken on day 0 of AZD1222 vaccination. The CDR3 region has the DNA TGTGCCAGCAGCTCCGGTGGAACGGAAATGAACACTGAAGCTTTCTTT. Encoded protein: CASSSGGTEMNTEAFF.